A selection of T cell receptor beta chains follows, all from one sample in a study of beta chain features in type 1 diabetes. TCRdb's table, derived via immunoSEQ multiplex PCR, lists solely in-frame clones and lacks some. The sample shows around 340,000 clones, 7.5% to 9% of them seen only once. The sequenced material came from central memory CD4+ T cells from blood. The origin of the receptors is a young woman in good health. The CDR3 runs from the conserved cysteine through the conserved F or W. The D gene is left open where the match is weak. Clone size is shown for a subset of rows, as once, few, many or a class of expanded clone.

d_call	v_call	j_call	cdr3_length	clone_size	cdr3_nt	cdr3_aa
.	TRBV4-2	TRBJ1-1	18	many	TGTGCCAGCAGCCAAGAAGCCTGGCAGGCCGGGGTGAACACTGAAGCTTTCTTT	CASSQEAWQAGVNTEAFF
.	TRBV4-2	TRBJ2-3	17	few	TGTGCCAGCAGCCAAGAGGGGGCTAGCGGTAGCACAGATACGCAGTATTTT	CASSQEGASGSTDTQYF
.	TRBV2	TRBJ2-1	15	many	TGTGCCAGCAGTTCCCTGTTAGGGTCGGACAATGAGCAGTTCTTC	CASSSLLGSDNEQFF
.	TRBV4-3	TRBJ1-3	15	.	TGCGCCAGCAGCCATGACGTGGGGACTGGAAACACCATATATTTT	CASSHDVGTGNTIYF
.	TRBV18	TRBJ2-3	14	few	TGTGCCAGCTCACCATGGGCTAGCACAGATACGCAGTATTTT	CASSPWASTDTQYF
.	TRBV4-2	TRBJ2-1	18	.	TGTGCCAGCAGCCAAGATCTTCCCCAGGCTAGCGCCCTCTCTGAGCAGTTCTTC	CASSQDLPQASALSEQFF
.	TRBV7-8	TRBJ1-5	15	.	TGTGCCAGCAGCTTAGGGTGGACAAGTAATCAGCCCCAGCATTTT	CASSLGWTSNQPQHF
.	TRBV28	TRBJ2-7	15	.	TGTGCCAGCAGTCAAATTGGACTATCCTCCTACGAGCAGTACTTC	CASSQIGLSSYEQYF
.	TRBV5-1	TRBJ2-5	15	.	TGCGCCAGCGGTCCGGGCGCTAGGGCCCAAGAGACCCAGTACTTC	CASGPGARAQETQYF
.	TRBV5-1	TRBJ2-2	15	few	TGCGCCAGCACTCCGGAAGGACCGTACACCGGGGAGCTGTTTTTT	CASTPEGPYTGELFF
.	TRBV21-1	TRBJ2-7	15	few	TGTGCCAGCAGTTATAGGGGAATCGGGTCCTACGAGCAGTACTTC	CASSYRGIGSYEQYF
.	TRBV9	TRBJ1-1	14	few	TGTGCCAGCAGCGTAGACCAGCAAAACACTGAAGCTTTCTTT	CASSVDQQNTEAFF
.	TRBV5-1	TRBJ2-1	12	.	TGCGCCAGCAGCTTGGCCGTCAATGAGCAGTTCTTC	CASSLAVNEQFF
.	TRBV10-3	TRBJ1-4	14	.	TGTGCCATCAGCGCGTTTGCAACTAATGAAAAACTGTTTTTT	CAISAFATNEKLFF
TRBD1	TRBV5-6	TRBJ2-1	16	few	TGTGCCAGCAGTTTCGTGGACAGGGATGCCTACAATGAGCAGTTCTTC	CASSFVDRDAYNEQFF
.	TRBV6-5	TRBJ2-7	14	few	TGTGCCAGCAGTTATGCCCCCGGGAACTACGAGCAGTACTTC	CASSYAPGNYEQYF
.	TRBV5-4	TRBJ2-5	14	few	TGTGCCAGCAGCCAGCACACAGGGAAAGAGACCCAGTACTTC	CASSQHTGKETQYF
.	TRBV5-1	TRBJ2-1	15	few	TGCGCCAGCAGCTTGTTAGCGACTCCCTACAATGAGCAGTTCTTC	CASSLLATPYNEQFF
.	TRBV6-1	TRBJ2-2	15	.	TGTGCCAGCAGACAGTCTATCCGTAACACCGGGGAGCTGTTTTTT	CASRQSIRNTGELFF
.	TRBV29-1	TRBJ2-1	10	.	TGCAGCGTCGGGGGTAGTGAGCAGTTCTTC	CSVGGSEQFF
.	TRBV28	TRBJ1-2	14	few	TGTGCCAGCAGACCTCAGAGTTCTAACTATGGCTACACCTTC	CASRPQSSNYGYTF
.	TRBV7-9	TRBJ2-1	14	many	TGTGCCAGCAGCCCAGGCCAAGGTAGTTATGAGCAGTTCTTC	CASSPGQGSYEQFF
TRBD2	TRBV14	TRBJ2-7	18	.	TGTGCCAGCAGCCAAGCGGTCCCCGGGAGGGTGAGAAGTTACGAGCAGTACTTC	CASSQAVPGRVRSYEQYF
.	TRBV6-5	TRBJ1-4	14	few	TGTGCCACTACAAGTGGGGACATAAGTGAAAAACTGTTTTTT	CATTSGDISEKLFF
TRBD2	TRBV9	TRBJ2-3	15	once	TGTGCCAGCAGCGTTACTAGCGGGGACTCAGATACGCAGTATTTT	CASSVTSGDSDTQYF
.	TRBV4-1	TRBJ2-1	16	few	TGCGCCAGCAGCTCAACGGCTCGAACAGGAGACAATGAGCAGTTCTTC	CASSSTARTGDNEQFF